This paragraph reports one T cell receptor beta chain. Its antigen is unidentified. These data come from a study of cytomegalovirus exposure and HLA in healthy donors. The PCR had 60 Vbeta and 13 Jbeta primers. Sequenced by immunoSEQ multiplex PCR; TCRdb stores in-frame clones only, minus some. The data hold about 78,000 clones, with 65% to 80% observed a single time. Findings of the study overall: There were a few CMV-associated chains whose specificity for CMV antigens was confirmed in vitro. As a later analysis showed, several of the most significant clusters appeared to be linked to common viral pathogens.

V lost 0 bases and J lost 8, with 14 bases in between. The V gene's germline CDR1 is LNHNV and CDR2 YYDKDF (reference sequence). The CDR3 spans 15 residues. The chain employs TRBV15 and TRBJ2-1; a weak D match, TRBD1 (5 bases). The sequence came from a middle-aged woman in good health and CMV-seropositive. The sample was PBMCs. CDR3 sequence: CATSRDPVDTHEQFF. The CDR3 nucleotides read TGTGCCACCAGCAGAGACCCAGTGGACACTCATGAGCAGTTCTTC. The whole variable domain, remainder taken from reference TRBV15 and TRBJ2-1, is DAMVIQNPRYQVTQFGKPVTLSCSQTLNHNVMYWYQQKSSQAPKLLFHYYDKDFNNEADTPDNFQSRRPNTSFCFLDIRSPGLGDTAMYLCATSRDPVDTHEQFFGPGTRLTVL.